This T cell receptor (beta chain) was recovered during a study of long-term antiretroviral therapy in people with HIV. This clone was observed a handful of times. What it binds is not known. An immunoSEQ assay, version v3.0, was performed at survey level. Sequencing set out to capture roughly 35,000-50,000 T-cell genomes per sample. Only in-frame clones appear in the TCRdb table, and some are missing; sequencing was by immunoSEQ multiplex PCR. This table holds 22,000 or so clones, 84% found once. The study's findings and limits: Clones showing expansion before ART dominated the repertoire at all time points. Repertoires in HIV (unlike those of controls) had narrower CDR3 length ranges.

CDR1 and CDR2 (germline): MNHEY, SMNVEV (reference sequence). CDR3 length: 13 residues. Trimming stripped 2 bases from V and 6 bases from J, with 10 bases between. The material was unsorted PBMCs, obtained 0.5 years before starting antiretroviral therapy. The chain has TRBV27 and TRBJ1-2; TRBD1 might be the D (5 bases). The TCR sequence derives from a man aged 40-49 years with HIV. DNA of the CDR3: TGTGCCAGCAGTTTAGGGGCAGGCGATGGCTACACCTTC. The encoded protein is CASSLGAGDGYTF.